The subject of this entry is one T cell receptor (beta chain). What it binds is unknown. This may be a read error: a much more frequent sequence differs by one nucleotide. The conserved closing phenylalanine or tryptophan is absent in this CDR3, likely reflecting a read error. Previously described methods with listed TCR primers produced the bulk TCR libraries. TCRdb re-analysed the PCR reads in MiXCR, keeping a single row per CDR3 protein. Among some 320,000 distinct CDR3 sequences listed, 24% were seen once. These data originate in a study of molecular identifiers for immune sequencing clone quantification. The overall study: Four of five RNA aliquots from roughly 21,000 or 96,000 naive CD8 T cells were sequenced. General study points: Detectable among around 1 million naive cells, according to reports, was Jurkat TCR RNA spiked in from one cell.

The CDR3 is 15 amino acids. V lost 8 bases and J 4 bases, leaving 21 bases between the germline ends. V gene TRBV5-3 combines with J gene TRBJ1-1; a possible D gene is TRBD1 (6 bases). TRBV5-3 is treated as an ORF (open reading frame) with a function not yet certain. The sequenced sample consisted of naive CD8+ T cells from blood, with Jurkat cell RNA spiked in. As for subset: FACS-sorted CD8+CD4-CCR7+CD45RA+ naive T cells. This sequence originates from a human donor in good health. Some libraries in this study had Jurkat cell RNA spiked in. The CDR3 sequence is CASSPGAGAFTEAFS. DNA for the CDR3: TGTGCCAGCAGTCCAGGGGCAGGGGCGTTCACTGAAGCTTTCTCT.